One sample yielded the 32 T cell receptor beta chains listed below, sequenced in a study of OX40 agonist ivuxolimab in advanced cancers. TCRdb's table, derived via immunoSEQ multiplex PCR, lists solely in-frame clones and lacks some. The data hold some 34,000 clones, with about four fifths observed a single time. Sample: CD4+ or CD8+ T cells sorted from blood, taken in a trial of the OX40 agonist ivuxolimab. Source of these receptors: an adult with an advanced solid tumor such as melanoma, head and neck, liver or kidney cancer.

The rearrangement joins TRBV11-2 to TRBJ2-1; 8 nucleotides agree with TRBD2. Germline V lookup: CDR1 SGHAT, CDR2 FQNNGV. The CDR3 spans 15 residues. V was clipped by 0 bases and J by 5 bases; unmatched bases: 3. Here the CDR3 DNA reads TGTGCCAGCAGCTTAGAAGCGGGAGACCACAATGAGCAGTTCTTC. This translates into CASSLEAGDHNEQFF.

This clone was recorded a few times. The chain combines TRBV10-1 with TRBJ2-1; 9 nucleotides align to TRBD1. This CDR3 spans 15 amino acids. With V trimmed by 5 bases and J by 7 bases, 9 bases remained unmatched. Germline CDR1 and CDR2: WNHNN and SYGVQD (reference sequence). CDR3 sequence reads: CASSLQGALRNEQFF. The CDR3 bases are TGCGCCAGCAGTCTACAGGGGGCACTGAGAAATGAGCAGTTCTTC.

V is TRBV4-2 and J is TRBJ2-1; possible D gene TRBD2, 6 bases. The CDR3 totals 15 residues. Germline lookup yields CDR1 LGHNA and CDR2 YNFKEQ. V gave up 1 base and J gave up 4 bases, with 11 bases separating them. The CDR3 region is CASSQAGGDYNEQFF. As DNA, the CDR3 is TGTGCCAGCAGCCAAGCTGGCGGGGATTACAATGAGCAGTTCTTC.

The CDR3 DNA is TGTGCCAGCAGCCAAGTTGGGACAGGTGATTCTCATGGCTACACCTTC. It specifies CASSQVGTGDSHGYTF. This chain joins TRBV14 and TRBJ1-2; 8 bases line up with TRBD1. V trimming: 1 base; J trimming: 6 bases; junction bases outside the gene matches: 10. The CDR3 sequence is 16 residues long. From germline, CDR1 is SGHDN and CDR2 FVKESK. Drawing the rest from reference TRBV14 and TRBJ1-2, the complete variable domain is EAGVTQFPSHSVIEKGQTVTLRCDPISGHDNLYWYRRVMGKEIKFLLHFVKESKQDESGMPNNRFLAERTGGTYSTLKVQPAELEDSGVYFCASSQVGTGDSHGYTFGSGTRLTVV.

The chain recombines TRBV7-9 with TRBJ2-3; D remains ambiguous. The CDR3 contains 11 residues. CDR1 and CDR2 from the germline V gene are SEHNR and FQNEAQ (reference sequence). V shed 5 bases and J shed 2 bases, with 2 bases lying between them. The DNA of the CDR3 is TGTGCCAGCAGCCCCACAGATACGCAGTATTTT. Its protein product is CASSPTDTQYF.

The chain's CDR3 is CASSQVAVNTGELFF. In DNA, the CDR3 is TGCGCCAGCAGCCAAGTGGCGGTGAACACCGGGGAGCTGTTTTTT. This chain joins TRBV4-3 and TRBJ2-2; D unclear. Per germline, CDR1 LGHNA and CDR2 YSLEER. The CDR3 totals 15 residues. The ends were cut back, 1 base at V and 1 base at J, with 7 bases in the middle.

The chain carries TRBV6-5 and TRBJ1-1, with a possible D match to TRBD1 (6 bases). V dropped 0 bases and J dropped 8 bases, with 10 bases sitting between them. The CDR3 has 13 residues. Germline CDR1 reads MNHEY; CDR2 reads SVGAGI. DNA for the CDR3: TGTGCCAGCAGTTACTCCCAGGGGCAGGAAGCTTTCTTT. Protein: CASSYSQGQEAFF.

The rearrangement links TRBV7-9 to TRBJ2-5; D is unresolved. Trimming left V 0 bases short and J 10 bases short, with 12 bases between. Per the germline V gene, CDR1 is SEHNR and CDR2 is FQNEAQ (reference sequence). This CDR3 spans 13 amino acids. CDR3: CASSLADRSDQYF. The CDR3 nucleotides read TGTGCCAGCAGCTTAGCGGACCGAAGTGACCAGTACTTC.

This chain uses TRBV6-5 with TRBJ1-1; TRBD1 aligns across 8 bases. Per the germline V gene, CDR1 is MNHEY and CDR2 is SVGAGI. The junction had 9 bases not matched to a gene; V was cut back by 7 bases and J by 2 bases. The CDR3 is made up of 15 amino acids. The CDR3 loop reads CASIWPGGNNTEAFF. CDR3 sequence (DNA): TGTGCCAGCATTTGGCCAGGGGGCAATAACACTGAAGCTTTCTTT.

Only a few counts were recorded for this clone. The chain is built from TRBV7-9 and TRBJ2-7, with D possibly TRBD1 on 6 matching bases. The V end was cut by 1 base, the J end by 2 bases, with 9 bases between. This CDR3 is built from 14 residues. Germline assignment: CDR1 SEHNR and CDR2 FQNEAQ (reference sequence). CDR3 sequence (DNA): TGTGCCAGCAGCTTAGAATACAGGGCCTACGAGCAGTACTTC. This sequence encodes CASSLEYRAYEQYF. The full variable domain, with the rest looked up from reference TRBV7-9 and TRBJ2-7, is DTGVSQNPRHKITKRGQNVTFRCDPISEHNRLYWYRQTLGQGPEFLTYFQNEAQLEKSRLLSDRFSAERPKGSFSTLEIQRTEQGDSAMYLCASSLEYRAYEQYFGPGTRLTVT.

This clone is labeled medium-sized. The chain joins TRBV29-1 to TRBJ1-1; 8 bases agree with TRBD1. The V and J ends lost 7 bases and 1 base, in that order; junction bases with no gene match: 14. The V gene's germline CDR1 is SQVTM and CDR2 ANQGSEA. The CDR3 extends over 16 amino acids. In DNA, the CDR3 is TGCAGCGCTAAAGCAGGGGGCGCAATAAGGAACACTGAAGCTTTCTTT. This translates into CSAKAGGAIRNTEAFF.

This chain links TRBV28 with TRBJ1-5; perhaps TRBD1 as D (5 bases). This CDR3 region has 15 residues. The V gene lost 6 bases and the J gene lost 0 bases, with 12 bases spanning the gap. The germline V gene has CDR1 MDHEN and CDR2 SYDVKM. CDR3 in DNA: TGTGCCAGCAGCCCCGACAGCCCTAGCAATCAGCCCCAGCATTTT. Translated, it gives CASSPDSPSNQPQHF.

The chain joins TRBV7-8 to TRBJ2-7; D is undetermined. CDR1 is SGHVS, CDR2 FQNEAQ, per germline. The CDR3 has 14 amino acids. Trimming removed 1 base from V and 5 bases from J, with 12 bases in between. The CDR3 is CASSLVATGDEQYF. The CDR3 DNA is TGTGCCAGCAGCTTAGTGGCCACCGGCGACGAGCAGTACTTC.

The CDR3, as DNA: TGTGCCAGTAGTATAAACCAGTATAGCTCCTACAATGAGCAGTTCTTC. Amino acids: CASSINQYSSYNEQFF. V gene TRBV19 combines with J gene TRBJ2-1; D gene ambiguous. There are 16 residues in the CDR3. V was pared by 2 bases and J by 0 bases, with 11 bases between. Germline CDR1 reads LNHDA; CDR2 reads SQIVND (reference sequence).

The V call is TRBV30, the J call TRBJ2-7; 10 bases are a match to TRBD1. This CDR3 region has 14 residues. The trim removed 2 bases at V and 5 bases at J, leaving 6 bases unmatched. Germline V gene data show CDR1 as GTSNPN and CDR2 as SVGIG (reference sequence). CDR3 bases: TGTGCCTGGAGTCTGGGACAGGGGAACCACGAGCAGTACTTC. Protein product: CAWSLGQGNHEQYF.

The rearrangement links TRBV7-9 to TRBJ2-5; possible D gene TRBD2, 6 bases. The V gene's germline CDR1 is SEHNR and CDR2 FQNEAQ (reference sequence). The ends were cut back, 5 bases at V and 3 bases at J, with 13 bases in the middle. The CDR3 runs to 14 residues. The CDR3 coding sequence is TGTGCCAGCAGCCCTGAGGGAGGAGAAGAGACCCAGTACTTC. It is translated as CASSPEGGEETQYF. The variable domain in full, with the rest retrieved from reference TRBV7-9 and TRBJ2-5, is DTGVSQNPRHKITKRGQNVTFRCDPISEHNRLYWYRQTLGQGPEFLTYFQNEAQLEKSRLLSDRFSAERPKGSFSTLEIQRTEQGDSAMYLCASSPEGGEETQYFGPGTRLLVL.

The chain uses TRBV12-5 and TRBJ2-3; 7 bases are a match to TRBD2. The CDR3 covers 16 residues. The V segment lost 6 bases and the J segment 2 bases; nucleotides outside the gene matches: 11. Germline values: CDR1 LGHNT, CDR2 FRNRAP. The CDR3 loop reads CASGRSLAEITDTQYF. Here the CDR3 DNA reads TGTGCTAGTGGCCGCTCTCTAGCGGAGATCACAGATACGCAGTATTTT.

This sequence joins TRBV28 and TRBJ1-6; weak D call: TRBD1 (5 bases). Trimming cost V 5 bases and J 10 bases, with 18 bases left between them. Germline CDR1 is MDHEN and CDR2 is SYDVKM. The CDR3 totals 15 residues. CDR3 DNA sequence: TGTGCCAGCAGTCAAACGGGGGGGTTGGAATCACCCCTCCACTTT. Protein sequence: CASSQTGGLESPLHF. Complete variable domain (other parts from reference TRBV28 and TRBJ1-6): DVKVTQSSRYLVKRTGEKVFLECVQDMDHENMFWYRQDPGLGLRLIYFSYDVKMKEKGDIPEGYSVSREKKERFSLILESASTNQTSMYLCASSQTGGLESPLHFGNGTRLTVT.

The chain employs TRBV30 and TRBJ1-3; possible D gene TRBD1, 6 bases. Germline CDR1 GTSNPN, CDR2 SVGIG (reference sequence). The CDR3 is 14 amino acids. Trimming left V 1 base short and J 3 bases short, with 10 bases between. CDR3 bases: TGTGCCTGGAGTGATACAGGGTATGGAAACACCATATATTTT. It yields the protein CAWSDTGYGNTIYF.

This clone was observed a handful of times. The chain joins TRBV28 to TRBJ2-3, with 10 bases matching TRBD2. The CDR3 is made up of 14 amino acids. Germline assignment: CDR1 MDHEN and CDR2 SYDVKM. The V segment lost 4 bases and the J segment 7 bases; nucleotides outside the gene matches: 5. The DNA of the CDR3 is TGTGCCAGCAGTTCTAGCGGGGGATCCTATACGCAGTATTTT. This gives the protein CASSSSGGSYTQYF.

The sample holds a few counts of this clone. CDR3 in DNA: TGTGCCAGCAGCCATTTCCCTCGACAGGGAGCCGACAGCCCAGACAGCGGCTACACCTTC. This gives the protein CASSHFPRQGADSPDSGYTF. The chain recombines TRBV27 with TRBJ1-2; 7 bases map to TRBD1. J lost 8 bases, V lost 6 bases, and 30 bases had no gene match. This CDR3 is built from 20 residues. Germline V gives CDR1 MNHEY, CDR2 SMNVEV (reference sequence).

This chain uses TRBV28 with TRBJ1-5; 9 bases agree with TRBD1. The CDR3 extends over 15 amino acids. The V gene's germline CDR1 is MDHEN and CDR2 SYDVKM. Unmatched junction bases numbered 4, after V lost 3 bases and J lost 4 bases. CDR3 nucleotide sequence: TGTGCCAGCAGTTTCGGACAGGGGACGAATCAGCCCCAGCATTTT. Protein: CASSFGQGTNQPQHF.

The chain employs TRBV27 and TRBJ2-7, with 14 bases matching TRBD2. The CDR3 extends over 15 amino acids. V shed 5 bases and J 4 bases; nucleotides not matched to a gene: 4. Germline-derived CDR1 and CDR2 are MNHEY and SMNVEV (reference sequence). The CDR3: CASSPGTSGRYEQYF. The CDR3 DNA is TGTGCCAGCAGTCCGGGGACTAGCGGGAGATACGAGCAGTACTTC.

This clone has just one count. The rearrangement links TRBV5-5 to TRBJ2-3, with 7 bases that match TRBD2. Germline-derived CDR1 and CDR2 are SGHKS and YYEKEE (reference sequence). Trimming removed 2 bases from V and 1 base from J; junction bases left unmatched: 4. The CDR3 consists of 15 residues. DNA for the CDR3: TGTGCCAGCAGCTTTAGAACTAGCGGCACAGATACGCAGTATTTT. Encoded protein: CASSFRTSGTDTQYF.

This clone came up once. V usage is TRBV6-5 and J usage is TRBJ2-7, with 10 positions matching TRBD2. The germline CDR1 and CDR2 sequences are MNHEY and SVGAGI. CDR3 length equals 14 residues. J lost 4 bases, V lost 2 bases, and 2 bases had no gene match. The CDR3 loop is CASSYTSGVYEQYF. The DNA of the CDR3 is TGTGCCAGCAGTTACACTAGCGGGGTTTACGAGCAGTACTTC.

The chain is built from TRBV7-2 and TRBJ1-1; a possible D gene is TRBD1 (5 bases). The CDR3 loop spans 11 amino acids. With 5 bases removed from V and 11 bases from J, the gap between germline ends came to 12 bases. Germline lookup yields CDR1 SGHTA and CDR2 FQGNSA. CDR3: CASSLGTGAFF. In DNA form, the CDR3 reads TGTGCCAGCAGCCTTGGGACTGGGGCTTTCTTT.

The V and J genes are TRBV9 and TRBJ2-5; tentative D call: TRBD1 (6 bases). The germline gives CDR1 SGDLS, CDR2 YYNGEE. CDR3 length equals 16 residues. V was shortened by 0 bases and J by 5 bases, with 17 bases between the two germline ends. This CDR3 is CASSVAEKGVGETQYF. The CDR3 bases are TGTGCCAGCAGCGTAGCTGAGAAGGGGGTTGGGGAGACCCAGTACTTC.

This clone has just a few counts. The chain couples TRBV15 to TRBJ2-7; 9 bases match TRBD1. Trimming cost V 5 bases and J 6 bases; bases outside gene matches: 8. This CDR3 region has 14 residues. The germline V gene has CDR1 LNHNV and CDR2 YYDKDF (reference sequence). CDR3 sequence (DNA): TGTGCCACCAGCGAGGCCGGGACAGGGAGCGAGCAGTACTTC. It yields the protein CATSEAGTGSEQYF. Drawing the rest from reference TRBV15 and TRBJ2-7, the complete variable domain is DAMVIQNPRYQVTQFGKPVTLSCSQTLNHNVMYWYQQKSSQAPKLLFHYYDKDFNNEADTPDNFQSRRPNTSFCFLDIRSPGLGDTAMYLCATSEAGTGSEQYFGPGTRLTVT.

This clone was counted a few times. Here the CDR3 DNA reads TGTGCCAGCAGTTTCCACGGACAGGGGGACTACGAGCAGTACTTC. Its protein is CASSFHGQGDYEQYF. The chain employs TRBV28 and TRBJ2-7; 10 nucleotides line up with TRBD1. This CDR3 region has 15 residues. With 3 bases clipped from V and 3 bases from J, the junction kept 5 bases outside the gene matches. Germline V gene sequence: CDR1 MDHEN, CDR2 SYDVKM.

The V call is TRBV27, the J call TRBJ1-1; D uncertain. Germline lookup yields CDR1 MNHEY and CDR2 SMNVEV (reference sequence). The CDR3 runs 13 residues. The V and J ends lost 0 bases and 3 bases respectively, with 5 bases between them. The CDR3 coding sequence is TGTGCCAGCAGTTTATCCCAGTACACTGAAGCTTTCTTT. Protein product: CASSLSQYTEAFF.

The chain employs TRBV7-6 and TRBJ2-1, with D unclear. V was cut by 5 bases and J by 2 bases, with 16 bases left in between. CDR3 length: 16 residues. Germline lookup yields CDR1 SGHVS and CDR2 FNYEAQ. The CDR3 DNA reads TGTGCCAGCAGCGCCGAGCCCCCAGGAGCCTACAATGAGCAGTTCTTC. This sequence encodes CASSAEPPGAYNEQFF. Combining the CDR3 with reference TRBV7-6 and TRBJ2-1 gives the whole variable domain GAGVSQSPRYKVTKRGQDVALRCDPISGHVSLYWYRQALGQGPEFLTYFNYEAQQDKSGLPNDRFSAERPEGSISTLTIQRTEQRDSAMYRCASSAEPPGAYNEQFFGPGTRLTVL.

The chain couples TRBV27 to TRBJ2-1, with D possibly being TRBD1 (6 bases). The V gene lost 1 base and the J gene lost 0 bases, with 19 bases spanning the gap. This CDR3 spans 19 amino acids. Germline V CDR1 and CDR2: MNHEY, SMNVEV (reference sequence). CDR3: CASSLWGRYRENSYNEQFF. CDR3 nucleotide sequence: TGTGCCAGCAGTTTATGGGGACGATACAGGGAAAACTCCTACAATGAGCAGTTCTTC.